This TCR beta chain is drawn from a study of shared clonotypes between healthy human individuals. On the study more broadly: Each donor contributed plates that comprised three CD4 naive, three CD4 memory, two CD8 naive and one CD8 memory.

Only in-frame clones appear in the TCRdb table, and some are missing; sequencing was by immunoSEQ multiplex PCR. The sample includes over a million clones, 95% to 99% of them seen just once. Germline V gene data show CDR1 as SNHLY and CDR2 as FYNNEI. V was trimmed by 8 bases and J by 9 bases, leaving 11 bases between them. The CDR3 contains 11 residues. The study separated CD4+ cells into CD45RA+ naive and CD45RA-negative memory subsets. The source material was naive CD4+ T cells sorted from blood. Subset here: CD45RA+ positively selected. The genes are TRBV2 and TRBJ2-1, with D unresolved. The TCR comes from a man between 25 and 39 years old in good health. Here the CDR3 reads CASVPRLEQFF. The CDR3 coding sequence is TGTGCCAGCGTCCCTAGACTTGAGCAGTTCTTC.